The rows below give T cell receptor beta chains drawn from one sample of a study of cytomegalovirus exposure and HLA in healthy donors. The assay was immunoSEQ multiplex PCR, and TCRdb's table has in-frame clones only and misses some. The sample comprises over 200,000 clones, 65% to 75% of which are singletons, and 1.8% rests with the top ten. The sample consisted of PBMCs. The receptors were sampled from a woman aged 25-40 years in good health and CMV-seronegative. Both conserved end residues are part of each CDR3. D genes are given only for firm matches. Rows give clone size only sometimes, using once, few, many, or a class for an expanded clone.

V gene	clone size	J gene	D gene	CDR3 length	CDR3 protein	CDR3 DNA
TRBV7-9	-	TRBJ1-1	-	18	CSSSAGLGGRGGNTEAFF	TGTTCCAGCAGCGCCGGATTGGGAGGGCGGGGAGGGAACACTGAAGCTTTCTTT
TRBV6-1	-	TRBJ1-4	-	16	CASSDRGGGTNEKLFF	TGTGCCAGCAGTGACAGGGGCGGGGGAACTAATGAAAAACTGTTTTTT
TRBV27	-	TRBJ2-1	-	11	CASSKYNEQFF	TGTGCCAGCAGCAAATACAATGAGCAGTTCTTC
TRBV2	few	TRBJ1-1	-	12	CASQGQNTEAFF	TGTGCCAGCCAGGGACAAAACACTGAAGCTTTCTTT
TRBV19	-	TRBJ2-5	-	15	CASSMRLANRETQYF	TGTGCCAGTAGTATGCGGCTAGCTAATCGGGAGACCCAGTACTTC
TRBV2	-	TRBJ1-1	-	15	CASSPAGKGNTEAFF	TGTGCCAGCAGTCCGGCAGGGAAAGGGAACACTGAAGCTTTCTTT
TRBV19	few	TRBJ1-5	TRBD1	12	CATRDRREPQHF	TGTGCCACACGGGACAGGAGGGAGCCCCAGCATTTT
TRBV2	-	TRBJ2-5	-	15	CASSEVRARVETQYF	TGTGCCAGCAGTGAAGTTAGGGCGAGGGTGGAGACCCAGTACTTC
TRBV13	-	TRBJ1-3	-	15	CASSLDGSSGNTIYF	TGTGCCAGCAGCTTAGACGGGAGCTCTGGAAACACCATATATTTT
TRBV7-6	-	TRBJ2-7	TRBD2	15	CASGREVGDYNEQYF	TGTGCCAGCGGCCGAGAAGTTGGGGACTACAACGAGCAGTACTTC
TRBV29-1	-	TRBJ2-1	TRBD2	16	CSVDRGTSGAYNEQFF	TGCAGCGTTGACCGTGGGACTAGCGGAGCATACAATGAGCAGTTCTTC
TRBV7-3	-	TRBJ1-1	-	13	CASSLGGDTEAFF	TGTGCCAGCAGCCTAGGGGGAGACACTGAAGCTTTCTTT
TRBV15	-	TRBJ2-2	TRBD2	15	CATSRGGRGTGELFF	TGTGCCACCAGCAGGGGCGGGAGGGGGACCGGGGAGCTGTTTTTT
TRBV18	few	TRBJ2-5	TRBD2	17	CASSPPGLAGGQETQYF	TGTGCCAGCTCACCACCAGGACTAGCGGGGGGGCAAGAGACCCAGTACTTC
TRBV2	-	TRBJ1-2	TRBD1	12	CASAQTGFGYTF	TGTGCCAGCGCCCAGACAGGGTTTGGCTACACCTTC
TRBV5-6	once	TRBJ1-5	TRBD1	17	CASSLSISGTGAQPQHF	TGTGCCAGCAGCTTGTCTATATCCGGGACAGGGGCTCAGCCCCAGCATTTT
TRBV19	-	TRBJ2-7	TRBD1	14	CASSLRTGTYVQYF	TGTGCCAGTAGCCTTAGGACAGGGACCTACGTGCAGTACTTC
TRBV11-3	-	TRBJ2-3	TRBD2	17	CASSSGGLRGFTDTQYF	TGTGCCAGCAGCTCCGGGGGTTTGCGGGGGTTCACAGATACGCAGTATTTT
TRBV7-8	-	TRBJ1-5	-	16	CASSFLTGSSNQPQHF	TGTGCCAGCAGCTTTCTGACGGGGAGTAGCAATCAGCCCCAGCATTTT
TRBV19	-	TRBJ1-1	-	12	CASSTPGLMAFF	TGTGCCAGTAGTACTCCCGGACTGATGGCTTTCTTT
TRBV7-2	once	TRBJ1-2	-	15	CASSLREGTRWGYTF	TGTGCCAGCAGCTTGCGTGAGGGCACGAGGTGGGGCTACACCTTC
TRBV30	-	TRBJ1-4	-	12	CAWTGLIEKLFF	TGTGCCTGGACAGGGTTGATTGAAAAACTGTTTTTT
TRBV6-5	-	TRBJ2-3	TRBD1	14	CAVSDRGRGDTQYF	TGTGCCGTTTCAGACAGGGGGCGTGGAGATACGCAGTATTTT
TRBV27	-	TRBJ1-2	TRBD1	16	CASSFRLDRGNYGYTF	TGTGCCAGCAGTTTCCGCCTTGACAGGGGAAACTATGGCTACACCTTC
TRBV14	-	TRBJ1-1	TRBD1	15	CASSRPQGVNTEAFF	TGTGCCAGCAGCCGCCCTCAGGGGGTAAACACTGAAGCTTTCTTT
TRBV6-1	-	TRBJ1-5	TRBD1	14	CASRGTGNNQPQHF	TGTGCCAGCAGAGGGACAGGGAATAATCAGCCCCAGCATTTT
TRBV7-9	-	TRBJ2-7	-	14	CSSSGELGGYEQYF	TGTTCCAGCAGCGGCGAACTGGGGGGCTACGAGCAGTACTTC
TRBV10-3	once	TRBJ2-1	TRBD2	16	CAISDYAGVISNEQFF	TGTGCCATCAGTGACTATGCGGGAGTCATTAGCAATGAGCAGTTCTTC
TRBV5-1	few	TRBJ2-5	TRBD2	18	CASSSVYIAGGPSETQYF	TGCGCCAGCAGCTCCGTGTATATAGCGGGGGGGCCCTCAGAGACCCAGTACTTC
TRBV10-1	few	TRBJ2-1	-	15	CASSERGLGMYEQFF	TGCGCCAGCAGTGAGCGCGGGTTGGGTATGTATGAGCAGTTCTTC
TRBV2	-	TRBJ1-5	-	13	CASWQGRKQPQHF	TGTGCCAGCTGGCAGGGGAGAAAACAGCCCCAGCATTTT
TRBV5-1	-	TRBJ1-2	-	18	CASSLEPLTKPGKNGYTF	TGCGCCAGCAGCTTGGAGCCGTTAACAAAACCCGGGAAAAATGGCTACACCTTC
TRBV9	-	TRBJ1-2	-	14	CASSVVPGDYGYTF	TGTGCCAGCAGCGTAGTCCCAGGGGACTATGGCTACACCTTC
TRBV19	-	TRBJ2-7	TRBD1	14	CASSSTGAPLEQYF	TGTGCCAGTAGTTCCACAGGGGCTCCCCTCGAGCAGTACTTC
TRBV5-1	-	TRBJ1-3	-	15	CASSSTGSSGNTIYF	TGCGCCAGCAGCTCTACAGGGAGCTCTGGAAACACCATATATTTT
TRBV5-8	-	TRBJ1-2	TRBD1	13	CASSFRQGYGYTF	TGTGCCAGCAGCTTTAGACAGGGGTATGGCTACACCTTC
TRBV9	-	TRBJ1-3	-	16	CASSLQAGVSGNTIYF	TGTGCCAGCAGCTTACAGGCGGGGGTCTCTGGAAACACCATATATTTT
TRBV7-3	-	TRBJ2-5	TRBD2	13	CATQRGEGETQYF	TGTGCCACACAGCGGGGGGAGGGGGAGACCCAGTACTTC
TRBV30	-	TRBJ1-5	-	13	CAWSESSILPQHF	TGTGCCTGGAGTGAGAGTTCCATCCTGCCCCAGCATTTT
TRBV5-4	-	TRBJ2-3	-	15	CASSRVELRTDTQYF	TGTGCCAGCAGCCGGGTTGAGCTGCGCACAGATACGCAGTATTTT
TRBV5-1	-	TRBJ2-2	-	16	CASSLAETRSTGELFF	TGCGCCAGCAGCTTGGCAGAGACCAGGTCCACCGGGGAGCTGTTTTTT
TRBV2	few	TRBJ1-5	TRBD1	13	CASTGQHMEPQHF	TGTGCCAGCACGGGACAGCATATGGAGCCCCAGCATTTT
TRBV10-1	-	TRBJ2-2	-	14	CASSESGGAGELFF	TGCGCCAGCAGTGAGTCAGGAGGGGCCGGGGAGCTGTTTTTT
TRBV5-4	few	TRBJ1-2	-	12	CASSPGLDGYTF	TGTGCCAGCAGCCCGGGACTTGATGGCTACACCTTC
TRBV5-4	-	TRBJ2-4	TRBD2	18	CASSVGGTSGGAGNIQYF	TGTGCCAGCAGCGTGGGAGGGACTAGCGGGGGAGCCGGAAACATTCAGTACTTC
TRBV5-5	-	TRBJ1-1	-	15	CASSLEGWMNTEAFF	TGTGCCAGCAGCTTGGAGGGGTGGATGAACACTGAAGCTTTCTTT
TRBV30	-	TRBJ1-1	-	13	CAWSLGRNTEAFF	TGTGCCTGGAGCTTGGGCAGGAACACTGAAGCTTTCTTT
TRBV6-6	-	TRBJ1-1	TRBD1	12	CASIRDRAEAFF	TGTGCCAGCATCCGGGACAGAGCTGAAGCTTTCTTT
TRBV7-9	once	TRBJ2-3	TRBD1	15	CASSLRQGWPDTQYF	TGTGCCAGCAGCTTACGACAGGGGTGGCCAGATACGCAGTATTTT
TRBV19	-	TRBJ1-4	-	16	CASSIMGGQQGEKLFF	TGTGCCAGTAGTATAATGGGTGGCCAGCAGGGTGAAAAACTGTTTTTT
TRBV5-1	-	TRBJ1-1	-	14	CASSLNSMNTEAFF	TGCGCCAGCAGCTTGAACAGCATGAACACTGAAGCTTTCTTT
TRBV7-3	once	TRBJ2-3	TRBD1	12	CASSLTGGTQYF	TGTGCCAGCAGCTTGACAGGGGGGACGCAGTATTTT
TRBV30	-	TRBJ2-3	TRBD2	14	CAWSRSRETDTQYF	TGTGCCTGGAGTCGGTCGCGGGAGACAGATACGCAGTATTTT
TRBV7-9	-	TRBJ1-1	TRBD1	17	CASSRNPRGWENTEAFF	TGTGCCAGCAGCCGGAACCCCAGGGGGTGGGAGAACACTGAAGCTTTCTTT
TRBV5-6	-	TRBJ2-7	-	12	CASSQSSYEQYF	TGTGCCAGCAGCCAGTCTTCCTACGAGCAGTACTTC
TRBV25-1	-	TRBJ1-3	-	15	CASSALQGYGYTIYF	TGTGCCAGCAGTGCCCTCCAGGGGTACGGATACACCATATATTTT
TRBV5-4	-	TRBJ2-1	-	12	CASSLPGNEQFF	TGTGCCAGCAGCTTGCCAGGGAATGAGCAGTTCTTC